The TCR beta chain described here comes from a study of control samples from healthy donors and cancer patients. Method: immunoSEQ multiplex PCR; TCRdb's copy keeps in-frame clones and lacks some. The table shows roughly 130,000 clones, with about 88% occurring only once. Trimming took off 7 bases at V and 0 bases at J, with 16 bases between the two ends. The CDR3 is 15 residues long. The germline V gene encodes CDR1 MNHEY and CDR2 SVGAGI. This TCR was recovered from a man aged 50-59 years in good health. The J gene is TRBJ2-7, the V gene TRBV6-5, with D uncertain. Sequencing was carried out using blood. The CDR3 sequence: CASKVVGQSSYEQYF. The CDR3 nucleotides are TGTGCCAGCAAGGTTGTCGGGCAGAGCTCCTACGAGCAGTACTTC.